This TCR beta chain was recovered during a study of preoperative IRX-2 immunotherapy in early breast cancer. Treatment described: preoperative locoregional IRX-2 cytokine immunotherapy. The germline V gene encodes CDR1 SGHNT and CDR2 YENEEA. The length of the CDR3 is 14 residues. Trimming cost V 4 bases and J 2 bases; bases outside gene matches: 1. Using immunoSEQ multiplex PCR, the repertoire was profiled, and TCRdb retains in-frame clones only, with some absent. The sample yields tens of thousands of clones, about 75% seen once. The chain couples TRBV11-3 to TRBJ2-5, with 10 nucleotides matching TRBD1. The sequence was collected from a human donor with breast cancer. The sequencing here drew on lymph node tissue, taken after IRX-2 immunotherapy. CDR3 DNA: TGTGCCAGCAGCTCGGGACAGGGGCAAGAGACCCAGTACTTC. It encodes CASSSGQGQETQYF.